This is a list of T cell receptor beta chains from one sample in a study of blood T cell repertoires in COVID-19. Using immunoSEQ multiplex PCR, the repertoire was profiled, and TCRdb retains in-frame clones only, with some absent. The sample has more than 100,000 clones; around 90% are singletons. Sample: peripheral blood. Every receptor here comes from a woman aged 55-70 years with COVID-19, enrolled during active disease. The CDR3 runs from the conserved cysteine through the conserved F or W. Fields, in order: clone size, V gene, CDR3 protein. A clone size is listed for some rows: how often the clone was seen (once, few, many), or a class if it is expanded.

size: -; V: TRBV19; CDR3: CASSIVIMRVSYEQYF
size: -; V: TRBV5-4; CDR3: CASSLDPSGETQYF
size: few; V: TRBV27; CDR3: CASSGGWNTEAFF
size: -; V: TRBV12-5; CDR3: CASGAEGLPFF
size: -; V: TRBV27; CDR3: CAIGQGSNQPQHF
size: once; V: TRBV6-1; CDR3: CASSKTGAYEQYF
size: -; V: TRBV9; CDR3: CASSPRTGANTGELFF
size: -; V: TRBV5-1; CDR3: CASSLTENTEAFF
size: -; V: TRBV4-1; CDR3: CASSQDLSRGPQHF
size: -; V: TRBV6-5; CDR3: CASSSSPGYGYTF
size: -; V: TRBV5-6; CDR3: CASSFDPELYGYTF
size: -; V: TRBV4-2; CDR3: CASSQISTGADGYTF
size: once; V: TRBV3-1/TRBV3-2; CDR3: CASSQTGGYNSPLHF
size: -; V: TRBV13; CDR3: CASSWTSGGPLNPYEQYF
size: once; V: TRBV5-1; CDR3: CASSLQGASNEQFF
size: -; V: TRBV5-1; CDR3: CASSPLSREDSGNTIYF
size: few; V: TRBV24-1; CDR3: CATSDWGGGTEAFF
size: -; V: TRBV19; CDR3: CASRVQNYGYTF
size: few; V: TRBV5-6; CDR3: CASTRGGWSNQPQHF
size: -; V: TRBV7-6; CDR3: CASSLTFSGGITGELFF
size: -; V: TRBV7-2; CDR3: CASSYNILGGGGSYEQYF
size: -; V: TRBV6-6; CDR3: CASSPDSPLHF
size: -; V: TRBV19; CDR3: CASAGSNYGYTF
size: few; V: TRBV5-1; CDR3: CASSLEGGVSGYTF
size: -; V: TRBV5-1; CDR3: CASSLGGGTGELFF
size: -; V: TRBV3-1/TRBV3-2; CDR3: CASSRGTGSRTGELFF
size: -; V: TRBV19; CDR3: CASSQQGQGNQPQHF
size: -; V: TRBV2; CDR3: CASSEARAFF
size: -; V: TRBV5-4; CDR3: CASSWGGGSTGELFF
size: -; V: TRBV5-4; CDR3: CASSSGGQGSYEQYF
size: -; V: TRBV11-3; CDR3: CASSPSSAGGGETQYF
size: -; V: TRBV11-1; CDR3: CASSSRLAGGFGTQYF
size: -; V: TRBV29-1; CDR3: CSVEGGVRDYGYTF
size: -; V: TRBV18; CDR3: CASWTDRASTDTQYF
size: -; V: TRBV10-3; CDR3: CAIAADRDYGYTF
size: -; V: TRBV5-6; CDR3: CASGRGAPDTQYF
size: -; V: TRBV9; CDR3: CASSSLTGGVEETQYF
size: once; V: TRBV13; CDR3: CASSHTKAGGHLSYEQYF
size: -; V: TRBV9; CDR3: CASSVSDSQYSGNTIYF
size: few; V: TRBV7-9; CDR3: CASSFSGSNQPQHF
size: -; V: TRBV9; CDR3: CASSGSGALNTEAFF
size: -; V: TRBV3-1/TRBV3-2; CDR3: CASSQSGPTDTQYF
size: -; V: TRBV7-8; CDR3: CASRGTGDQPQHF
size: -; V: TRBV5-4; CDR3: CASSLGLATEQFF
size: -; V: TRBV15; CDR3: CATSREREETQYF
size: -; V: TRBV2; CDR3: CASRIQETQYF
size: -; V: TRBV7-6; CDR3: CASSPRHGTATNEKLFF
size: -; V: TRBV5-4; CDR3: CASSLAGIYEQYF
size: -; V: TRBV16; CDR3: CASSQSVGHEKLFF
size: -; V: TRBV19; CDR3: CASSMRGRGNTIYF
size: -; V: TRBV4-3; CDR3: CASSQGYGRATGELFF
size: few; V: TRBV5-1; CDR3: CASSPFYRNTEAFF
size: -; V: TRBV29-1; CDR3: CSVLGLGTGGHGYTF
size: -; V: TRBV24-1; CDR3: CATSDSLTGNYGYTF
size: -; V: TRBV30; CDR3: CAWSPGLNQPQHF
size: -; V: TRBV28; CDR3: CATSPGVPGYTF
size: -; V: TRBV4-1; CDR3: CASSQDRGVGQPQHF